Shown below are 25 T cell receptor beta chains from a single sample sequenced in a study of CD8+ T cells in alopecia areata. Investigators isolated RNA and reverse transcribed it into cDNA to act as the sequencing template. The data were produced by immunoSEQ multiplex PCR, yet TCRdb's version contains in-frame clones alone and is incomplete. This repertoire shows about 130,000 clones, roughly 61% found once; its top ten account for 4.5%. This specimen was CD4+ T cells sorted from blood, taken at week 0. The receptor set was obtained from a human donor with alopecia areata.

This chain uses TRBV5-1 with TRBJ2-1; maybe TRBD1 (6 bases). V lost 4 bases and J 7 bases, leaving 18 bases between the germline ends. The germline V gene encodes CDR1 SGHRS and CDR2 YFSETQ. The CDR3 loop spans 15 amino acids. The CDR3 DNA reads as TGCGCCAGCAGCCCCAACCCACAGGGCGGGAATGAGCAGTTCTTC. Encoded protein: CASSPNPQGGNEQFF.

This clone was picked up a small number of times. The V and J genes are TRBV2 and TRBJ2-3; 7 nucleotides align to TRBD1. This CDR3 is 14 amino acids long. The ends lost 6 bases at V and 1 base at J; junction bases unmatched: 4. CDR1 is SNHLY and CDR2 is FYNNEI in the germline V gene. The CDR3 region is CASRRQGRTDTQYF. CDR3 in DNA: TGTGCCAGCAGACGACAGGGTCGCACAGATACGCAGTATTTT. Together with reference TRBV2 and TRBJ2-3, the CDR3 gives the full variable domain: EPEVTQTPSHQVTQMGQEVILRCVPISNHLYFYWYRQILGQKVEFLVSFYNNEISEKSEIFDDQFSVERPDGSNFTLKIRSTKLEDSAMYFCASRRQGRTDTQYFGPGTRLTVL.

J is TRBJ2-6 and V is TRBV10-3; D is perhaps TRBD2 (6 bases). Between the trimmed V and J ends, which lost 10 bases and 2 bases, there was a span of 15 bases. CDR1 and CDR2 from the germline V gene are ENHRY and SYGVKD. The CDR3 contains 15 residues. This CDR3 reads CATGGGTPGANVLTF. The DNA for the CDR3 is TGTGCCACCGGGGGAGGAACTCCTGGGGCCAACGTCCTGACTTTC.

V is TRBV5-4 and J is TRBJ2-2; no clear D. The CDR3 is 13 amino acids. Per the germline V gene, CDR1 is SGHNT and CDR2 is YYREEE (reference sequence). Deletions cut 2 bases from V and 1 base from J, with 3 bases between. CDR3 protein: CASSFGNTGELFF. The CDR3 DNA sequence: TGTGCCAGCAGCTTTGGGAACACCGGGGAGCTGTTTTTT.

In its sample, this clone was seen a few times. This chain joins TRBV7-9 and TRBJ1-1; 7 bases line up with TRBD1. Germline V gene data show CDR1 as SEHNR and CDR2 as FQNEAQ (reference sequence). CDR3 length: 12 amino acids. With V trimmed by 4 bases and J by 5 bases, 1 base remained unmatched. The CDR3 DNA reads TGTGCCAGCAGCTGGACAGGAACTGAAGCTTTCTTT. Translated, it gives CASSWTGTEAFF.

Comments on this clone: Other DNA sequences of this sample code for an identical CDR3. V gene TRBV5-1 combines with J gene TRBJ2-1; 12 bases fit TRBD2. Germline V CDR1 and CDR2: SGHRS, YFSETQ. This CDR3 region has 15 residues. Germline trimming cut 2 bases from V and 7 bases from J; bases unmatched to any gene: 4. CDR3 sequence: CASSLLAGGPNEQFF. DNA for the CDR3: TGCGCCAGCAGCTTACTAGCGGGAGGCCCTAATGAGCAGTTCTTC.

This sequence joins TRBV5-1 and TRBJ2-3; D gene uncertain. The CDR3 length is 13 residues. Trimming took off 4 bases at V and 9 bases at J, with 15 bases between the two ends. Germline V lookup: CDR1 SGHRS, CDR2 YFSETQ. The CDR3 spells CASSIYDQRTQYF. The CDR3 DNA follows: TGCGCCAGCAGCATCTACGACCAACGCACGCAGTATTTT.

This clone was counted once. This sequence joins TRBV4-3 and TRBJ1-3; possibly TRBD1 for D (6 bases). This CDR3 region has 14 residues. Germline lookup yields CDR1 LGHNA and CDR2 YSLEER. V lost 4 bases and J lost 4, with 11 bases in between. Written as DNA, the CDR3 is TGCGCCAGCAGCCCAGGGGTGGGAGGAAACACCATATATTTT. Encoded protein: CASSPGVGGNTIYF.

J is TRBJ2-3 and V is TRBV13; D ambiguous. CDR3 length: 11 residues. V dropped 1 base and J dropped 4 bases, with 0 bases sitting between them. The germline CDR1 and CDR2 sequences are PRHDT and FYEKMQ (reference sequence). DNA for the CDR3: TGTGCCAGCAGCTTAGCAGATACGCAGTATTTT. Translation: CASSLADTQYF. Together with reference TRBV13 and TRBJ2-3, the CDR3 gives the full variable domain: AAGVIQSPRHLIKEKRETATLKCYPIPRHDTVYWYQQGPGQDPQFLISFYEKMQSDKGSIPDRFSAQQFSDYHSELNMSSLELGDSALYFCASSLADTQYFGPGTRLTVL.

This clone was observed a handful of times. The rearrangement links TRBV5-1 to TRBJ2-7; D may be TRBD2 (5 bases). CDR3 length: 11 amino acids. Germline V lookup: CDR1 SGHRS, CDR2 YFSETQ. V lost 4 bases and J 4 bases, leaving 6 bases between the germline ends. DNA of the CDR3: TGCGCCAGCAGCGGGAGTTACGAGCAGTACTTC. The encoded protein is CASSGSYEQYF.

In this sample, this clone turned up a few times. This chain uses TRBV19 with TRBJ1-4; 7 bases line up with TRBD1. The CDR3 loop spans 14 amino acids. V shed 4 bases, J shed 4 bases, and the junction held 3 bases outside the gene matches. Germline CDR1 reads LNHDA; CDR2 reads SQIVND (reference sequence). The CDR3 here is CASSTGQDNEKLFF. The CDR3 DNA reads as TGTGCCAGTAGTACCGGACAGGATAATGAAAAACTGTTTTTT. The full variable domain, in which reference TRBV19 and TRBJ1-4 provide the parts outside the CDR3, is DGGITQSPKYLFRKEGQNVTLSCEQNLNHDAMYWYRQDPGQGLRLIYYSQIVNDFQKGDIAEGYSVSREKKESFPLTVTSAQKNPTAFYLCASSTGQDNEKLFFGSGTQLSVL.

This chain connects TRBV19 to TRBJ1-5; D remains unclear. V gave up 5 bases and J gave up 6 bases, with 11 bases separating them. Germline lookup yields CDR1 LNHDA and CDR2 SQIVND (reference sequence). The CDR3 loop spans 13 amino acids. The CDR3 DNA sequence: TGTGCCAGTAGTTCTCACACCGGTCAGCCCCAGCATTTT. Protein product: CASSSHTGQPQHF.

The CDR3 nucleotides read TGTGCCTGGAGTGTAGTTGGCGGGCATCAGCCCCAGCATTTT. Amino acid sequence: CAWSVVGGHQPQHF. The rearrangement links TRBV30 to TRBJ1-5, with D unresolved. Trimming took 0 bases from V and 5 from J, leaving 11 bases between them. This CDR3 has 14 amino acids. Germline CDR1 GTSNPN, CDR2 SVGIG (reference sequence).

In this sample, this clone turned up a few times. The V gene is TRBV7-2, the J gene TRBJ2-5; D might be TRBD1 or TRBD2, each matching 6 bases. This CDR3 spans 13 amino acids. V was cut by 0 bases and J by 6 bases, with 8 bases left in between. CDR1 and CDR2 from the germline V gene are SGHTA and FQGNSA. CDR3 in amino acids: CASSLAGGKTQYF. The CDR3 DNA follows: TGTGCCAGCAGCTTAGCGGGGGGCAAGACCCAGTACTTC.

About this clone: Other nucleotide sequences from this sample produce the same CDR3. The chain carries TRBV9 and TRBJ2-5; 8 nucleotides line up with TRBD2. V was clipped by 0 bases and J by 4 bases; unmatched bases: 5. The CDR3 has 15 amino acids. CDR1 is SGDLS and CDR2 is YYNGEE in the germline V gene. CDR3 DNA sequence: TGTGCCAGCAGCGTAGCGGGGGGGCTACGAGAGACCCAGTACTTC. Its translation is CASSVAGGLRETQYF.

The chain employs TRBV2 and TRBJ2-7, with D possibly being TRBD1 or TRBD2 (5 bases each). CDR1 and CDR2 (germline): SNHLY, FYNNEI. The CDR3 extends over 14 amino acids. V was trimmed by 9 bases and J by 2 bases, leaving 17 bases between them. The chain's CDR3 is CASSTGTRTYEQYF. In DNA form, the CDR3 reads TGTGCCAGTTCGACCGGGACCCGGACCTACGAGCAGTACTTC.

DNA for the CDR3: TGTGCCAGCAGCTTAGGACTAGCGGGAGGGGCGCAGTATTTT. Protein: CASSLGLAGGAQYF. The rearrangement links TRBV7-2 to TRBJ2-3; 14 positions agree with TRBD2. The CDR3 has 14 residues. CDR1 and CDR2 from the germline V gene are SGHTA and FQGNSA. The trim removed 1 base at V and 10 bases at J, leaving 1 base unmatched.

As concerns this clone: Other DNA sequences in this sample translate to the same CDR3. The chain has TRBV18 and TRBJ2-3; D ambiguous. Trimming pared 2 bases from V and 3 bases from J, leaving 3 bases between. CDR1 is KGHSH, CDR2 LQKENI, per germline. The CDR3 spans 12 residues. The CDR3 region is CASSPSTDTQYF. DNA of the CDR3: TGTGCCAGCTCACCATCAACAGATACGCAGTATTTT.

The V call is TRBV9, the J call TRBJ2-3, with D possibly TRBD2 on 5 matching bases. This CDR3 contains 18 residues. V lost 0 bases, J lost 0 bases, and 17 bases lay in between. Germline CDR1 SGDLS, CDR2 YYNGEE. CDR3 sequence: CASSVVLGSEFSTDTQYF. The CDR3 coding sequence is TGTGCCAGCAGCGTAGTTCTGGGTAGCGAGTTTAGCACAGATACGCAGTATTTT.

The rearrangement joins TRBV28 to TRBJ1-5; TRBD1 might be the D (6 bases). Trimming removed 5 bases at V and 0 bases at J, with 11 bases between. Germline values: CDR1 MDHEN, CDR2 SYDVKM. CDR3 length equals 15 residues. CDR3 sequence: CASSVTGISNQPQHF. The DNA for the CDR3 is TGTGCCAGCAGTGTGACAGGAATTAGCAATCAGCCCCAGCATTTT.

The CDR3 region is CASSYGPYNEQYF. The CDR3 DNA follows: TGTGCCAGCAGTTACGGACCGTATAACGAGCAGTACTTC. The rearrangement uses TRBV6-6 and TRBJ2-7, with unresolved D. Between the trimmed V and J ends, which lost 2 bases and 5 bases, there was a span of 10 bases. The germline V gene has CDR1 MNHNY and CDR2 SVGAGI (reference sequence). The CDR3 contains 13 residues.

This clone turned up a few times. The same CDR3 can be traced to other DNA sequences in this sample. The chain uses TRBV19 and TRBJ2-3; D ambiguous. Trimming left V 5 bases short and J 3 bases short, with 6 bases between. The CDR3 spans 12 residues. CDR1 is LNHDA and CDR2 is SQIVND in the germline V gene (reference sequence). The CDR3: CASSPGTDTQYF. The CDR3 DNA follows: TGTGCCAGTAGTCCCGGGACAGATACGCAGTATTTT.

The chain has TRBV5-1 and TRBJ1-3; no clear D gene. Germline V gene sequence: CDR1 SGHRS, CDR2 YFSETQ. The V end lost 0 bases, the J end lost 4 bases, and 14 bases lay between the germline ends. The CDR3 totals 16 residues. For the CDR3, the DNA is TGCGCCAGCAGCTTGGAAGCCCCCCGAGAGGGAAACACCATATATTTT. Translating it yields CASSLEAPREGNTIYF.

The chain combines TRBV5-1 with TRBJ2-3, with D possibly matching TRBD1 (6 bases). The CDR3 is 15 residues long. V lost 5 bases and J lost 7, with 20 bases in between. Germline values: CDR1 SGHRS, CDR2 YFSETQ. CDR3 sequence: CASRPTGIGSNTQYF. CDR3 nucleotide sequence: TGCGCCAGCAGGCCGACAGGAATCGGTTCAAATACGCAGTATTTT. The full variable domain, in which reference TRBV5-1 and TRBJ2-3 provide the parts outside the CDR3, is KAGVTQTPRYLIKTRGQQVTLSCSPISGHRSVSWYQQTPGQGLQFLFEYFSETQRNKGNFPGRFSGRQFSNSRSEMNVSTLELGDSALYLCASRPTGIGSNTQYFGPGTRLTVL.

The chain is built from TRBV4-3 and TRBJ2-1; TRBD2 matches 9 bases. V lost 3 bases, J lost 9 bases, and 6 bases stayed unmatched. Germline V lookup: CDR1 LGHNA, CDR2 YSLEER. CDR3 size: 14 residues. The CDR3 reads CASSQAGTSSEQFF. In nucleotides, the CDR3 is TGCGCCAGCAGCCAGGCCGGGACTAGCTCTGAGCAGTTCTTC.